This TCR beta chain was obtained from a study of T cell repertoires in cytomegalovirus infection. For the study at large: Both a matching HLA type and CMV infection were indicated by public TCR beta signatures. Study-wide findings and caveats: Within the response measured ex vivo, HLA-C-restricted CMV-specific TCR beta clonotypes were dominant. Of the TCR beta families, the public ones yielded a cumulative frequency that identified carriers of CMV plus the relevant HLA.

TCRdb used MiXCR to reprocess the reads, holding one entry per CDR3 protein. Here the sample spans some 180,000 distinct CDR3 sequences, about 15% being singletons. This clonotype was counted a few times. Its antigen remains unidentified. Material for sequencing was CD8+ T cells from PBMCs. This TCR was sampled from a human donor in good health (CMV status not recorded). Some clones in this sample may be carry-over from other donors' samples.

The CDR3 region is CASSFWGPWTSGGMTQYF. DNA of the CDR3: TGTGCCAGCAGCTTCTGGGGTCCTTGGACTAGCGGGGGAATGACGCAGTATTTT. This chain links TRBV5-6 with TRBJ2-3, with 13 bases identical to TRBD2. Germline V gene lookup returns CDR1 SGHDT and CDR2 YYEEEE. Trimming took 2 bases from V and 9 from J; bases not matched to a gene: 15. This CDR3 comprises 18 residues. Using reference TRBV5-6 and TRBJ2-3 for the parts outside the CDR3, the full variable domain is DAGVTQSPTHLIKTRGQQVTLRCSPKSGHDTVSWYQQALGQGPQFIFQYYEEEERQRGNFPDRFSGHQFPNYSSELNVNALLLGDSALYLCASSFWGPWTSGGMTQYFGPGTRLTVL.